Listed here is a single T cell receptor beta chain. Its antigen is currently unknown. The data stem from a study of shared clonotypes between healthy human individuals. Study background: There were three CD4 naive, three CD4 memory, two CD8 naive and one CD8 memory plates per donor. Study-level results: Relative to their counterparts shared across all four donors, non-shared clonotypes exhibited diminished generation probabilities.

The germline CDR1 and CDR2 sequences are SGHRS and YFSETQ. The length of the CDR3 is 15 residues. The trim removed 4 bases at V and 7 bases at J, leaving 9 bases unmatched. The method was immunoSEQ multiplex PCR; TCRdb's version includes in-frame clones alone and lacks a portion of them. The sample has roughly 2.2 million clones; 92% are singletons. Those who donated were healthy HIV-negative adults, with no recent acute infections or vaccinations reported. Sequencing was performed on naive CD4+ T cells from PBMCs. Sample subset: CD45RA+ positively selected. This TCR was sampled from a man between 18 and 29 years old in good health. Some clones in this sample may be carry-over from other donors' samples. This sequence joins TRBV5-1 and TRBJ2-1, with TRBD2 identical over 9 bases. The CDR3 nucleotides read TGCGCCAGCAGCCCCAAGGGTAGCGGGAGAAATGAGCAGTTCTTC. Translation gives CASSPKGSGRNEQFF.